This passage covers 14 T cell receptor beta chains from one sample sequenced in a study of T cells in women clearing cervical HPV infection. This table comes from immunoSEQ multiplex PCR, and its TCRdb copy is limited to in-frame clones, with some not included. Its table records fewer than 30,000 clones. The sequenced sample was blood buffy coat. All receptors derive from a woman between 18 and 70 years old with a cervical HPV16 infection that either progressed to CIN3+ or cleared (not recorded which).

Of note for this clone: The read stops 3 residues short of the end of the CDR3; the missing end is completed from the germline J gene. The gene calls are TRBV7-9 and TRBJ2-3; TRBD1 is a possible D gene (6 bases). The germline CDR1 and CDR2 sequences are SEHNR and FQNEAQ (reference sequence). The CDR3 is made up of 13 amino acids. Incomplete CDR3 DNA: TGTGCCAGCAGCGATTGGACAGAAGAGACG. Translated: CASSDWTEET. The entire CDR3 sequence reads CASSDWTEETQYF. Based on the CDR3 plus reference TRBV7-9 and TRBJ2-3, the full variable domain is DTGVSQNPRHKITKRGQNVTFRCDPISEHNRLYWYRQTLGQGPEFLTYFQNEAQLEKSRLLSDRFSAERPKGSFSTLEIQRTEQGDSAMYLCASSDWTEETQYFGPGTRLTVL.

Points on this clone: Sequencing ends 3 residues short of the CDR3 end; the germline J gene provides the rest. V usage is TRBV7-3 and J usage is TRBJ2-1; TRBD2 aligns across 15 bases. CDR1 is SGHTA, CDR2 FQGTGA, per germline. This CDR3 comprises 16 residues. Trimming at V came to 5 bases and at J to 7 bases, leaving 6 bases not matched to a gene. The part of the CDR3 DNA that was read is TGTGCCAGCAGCGATACCGGGACTAGCGGGAGGAATGAG. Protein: CASSDTGTSGRNE. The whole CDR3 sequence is CASSDTGTSGRNEQFF.

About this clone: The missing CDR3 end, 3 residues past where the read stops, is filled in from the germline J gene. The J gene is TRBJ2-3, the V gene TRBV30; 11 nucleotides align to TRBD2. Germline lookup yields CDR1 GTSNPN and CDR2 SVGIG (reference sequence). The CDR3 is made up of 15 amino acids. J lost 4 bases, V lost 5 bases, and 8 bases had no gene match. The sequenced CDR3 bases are TGTGCCTGGGGACTAGCGGGCCATGGTGCAGATACG. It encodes CAWGLAGHGADT. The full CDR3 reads CAWGLAGHGADTQYF.

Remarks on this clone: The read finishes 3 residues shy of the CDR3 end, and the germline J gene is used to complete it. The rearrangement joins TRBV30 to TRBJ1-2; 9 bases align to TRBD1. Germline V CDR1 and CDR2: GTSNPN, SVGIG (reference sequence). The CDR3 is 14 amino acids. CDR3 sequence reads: CAWSPTGGTDTYTF. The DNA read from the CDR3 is TGTGCCTGGAGCCCAACAGGGGGCACAGATACC. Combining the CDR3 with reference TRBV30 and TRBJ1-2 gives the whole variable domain SQTIHQWPATLVQPVGSPLSLECTVEGTSNPNLYWYRQAAGRGLQLLFYSVGIGQISSEVPQNLSASRPQDRQFILSSKKLLLSDSGFYLCAWSPTGGTDTYTFGSGTRLTVV.

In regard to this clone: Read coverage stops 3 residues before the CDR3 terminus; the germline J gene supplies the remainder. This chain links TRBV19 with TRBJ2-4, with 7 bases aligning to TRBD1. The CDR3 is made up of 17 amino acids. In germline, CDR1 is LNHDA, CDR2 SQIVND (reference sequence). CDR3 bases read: TGTGCCAGTACAAGGGCTTCAGACAGGGCTGCTAACTATGGT. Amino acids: CASTRASDRAANYG. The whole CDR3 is CASTRASDRAANYGQYF.

CDR3 protein: CAIVRDREVAPLHF. The covered CDR3 bases are TGTGCCATCGTCCGGGACAGGGAGGTGGCACCC. The chain carries TRBV7-9 and TRBJ1-6; TRBD1 aligns across 9 bases. The sequence runs out 3 residues before the end of the CDR3; the remainder is reconstructed from the germline J gene. Germline-derived CDR1 and CDR2 are SEHNR and FQNEAQ (reference sequence). V lost 10 bases and J lost 11; bases outside the gene matches: 12. The CDR3 is 14 residues long.

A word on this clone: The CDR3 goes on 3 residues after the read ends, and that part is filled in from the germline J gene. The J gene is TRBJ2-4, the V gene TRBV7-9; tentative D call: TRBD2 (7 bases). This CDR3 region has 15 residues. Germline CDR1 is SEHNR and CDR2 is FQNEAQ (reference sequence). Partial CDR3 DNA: TGTGCCAGCAGCCTCGGGGAGGGGGGGAGCTATGGT. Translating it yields CASSLGEGGSYG. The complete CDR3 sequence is CASSLGEGGSYGQYF.

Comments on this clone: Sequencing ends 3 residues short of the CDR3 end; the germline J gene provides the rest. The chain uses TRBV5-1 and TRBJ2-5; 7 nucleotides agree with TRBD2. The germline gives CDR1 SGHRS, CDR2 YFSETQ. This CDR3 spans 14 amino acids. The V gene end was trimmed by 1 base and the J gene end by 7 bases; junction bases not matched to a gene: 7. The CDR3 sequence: CASSLSPTSATQYF. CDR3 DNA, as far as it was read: TGCGCCAGCAGCTTGAGCCCTACTAGCGCGACC. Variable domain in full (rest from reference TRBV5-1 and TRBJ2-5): KAGVTQTPRYLIKTRGQQVTLSCSPISGHRSVSWYQQTPGQGLQFLFEYFSETQRNKGNFPGRFSGRQFSNSRSEMNVSTLELGDSALYLCASSLSPTSATQYFGPGTRLLVL.

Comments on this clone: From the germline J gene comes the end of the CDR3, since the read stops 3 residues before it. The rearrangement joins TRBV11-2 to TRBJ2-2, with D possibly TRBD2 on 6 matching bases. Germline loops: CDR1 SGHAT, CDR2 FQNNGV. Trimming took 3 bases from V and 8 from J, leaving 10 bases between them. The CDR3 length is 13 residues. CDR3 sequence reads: CASSFRGTGELFF. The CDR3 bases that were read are TGTGCCAGCAGCTTCCGCGGGACTGGGGAG.

CDR3 loop: CSAREGSGVSYNEQFF. CDR3 DNA (partial): TGCAGTGCTAGAGAAGGGAGCGGGGTTTCCTACAATGAG. The chain joins TRBV20-1 to TRBJ2-1, with 7 bases lining up with TRBD2. The read gets to within 3 residues of the CDR3 end, and the germline J gene fills in the rest. The J segment lost 1 base and the V segment lost 0 bases, leaving 6 bases of the junction unmatched. The germline V gene encodes CDR1 DFQATT and CDR2 SNEGSKA (reference sequence). There are 16 residues in the CDR3.

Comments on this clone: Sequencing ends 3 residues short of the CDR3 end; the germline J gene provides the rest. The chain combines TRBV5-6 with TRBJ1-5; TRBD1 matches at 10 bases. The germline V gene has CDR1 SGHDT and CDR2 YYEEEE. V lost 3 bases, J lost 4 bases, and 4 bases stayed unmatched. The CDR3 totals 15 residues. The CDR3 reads CASSWGTGVNQPQHF. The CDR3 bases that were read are TGTGCCAGCAGCTGGGGGACAGGGGTAAATCAGCCC. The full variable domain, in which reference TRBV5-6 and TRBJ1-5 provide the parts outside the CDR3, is DAGVTQSPTHLIKTRGQQVTLRCSPKSGHDTVSWYQQALGQGPQFIFQYYEEEERQRGNFPDRFSGHQFPNYSSELNVNALLLGDSALYLCASSWGTGVNQPQHFGDGTRLSIL.

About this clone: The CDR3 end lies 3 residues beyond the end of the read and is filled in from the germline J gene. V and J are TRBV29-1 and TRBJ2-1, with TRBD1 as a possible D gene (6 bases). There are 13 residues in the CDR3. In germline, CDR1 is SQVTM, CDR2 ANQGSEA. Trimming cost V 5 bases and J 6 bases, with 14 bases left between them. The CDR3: CSVYGTNFNEQFF. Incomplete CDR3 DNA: TGCAGCGTTTATGGGACAAATTTCAATGAG.

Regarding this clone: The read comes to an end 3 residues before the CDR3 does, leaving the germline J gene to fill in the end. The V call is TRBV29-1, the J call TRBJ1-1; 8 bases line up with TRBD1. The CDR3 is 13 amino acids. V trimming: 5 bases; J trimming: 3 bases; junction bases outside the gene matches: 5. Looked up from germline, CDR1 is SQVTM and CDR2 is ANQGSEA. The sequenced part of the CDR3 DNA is TGCAGCGTTTGGACAGGGCGGGACACTGAA. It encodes CSVWTGRDTE. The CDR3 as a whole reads CSVWTGRDTEAFF.

CDR3 in amino acids: CSAPGTGGMNTEAFF. The DNA read from the CDR3 is TGCAGTGCTCCCGGGACAGGGGGGATGAACACTGAA. The chain links TRBV20-1 to TRBJ1-1; 11 bases are shared with TRBD1. The read stops 3 residues short of the end of the CDR3; the missing end is completed from the germline J gene. The V gene end was trimmed by 5 bases and the J gene end by 0 bases; junction bases not matched to a gene: 5. The germline CDR1 and CDR2 sequences are DFQATT and SNEGSKA (reference sequence). The CDR3 covers 15 residues.